A selection of T cell receptor beta chains follows, all from one sample in a study of blood T cell repertoires in COVID-19. Clones were read by immunoSEQ multiplex PCR, and TCRdb kept only the in-frame ones, dropping some. The top ten hold approximately 12% of the sample, which has approximately 120,000 clones, about four fifths seen once. The specimen sequenced was peripheral blood. All receptors derive from a man in his sixties with acute or convalescent COVID-19. CDR3s include the opening cysteine and the closing phenylalanine or tryptophan. A D gene is named only where the DNA matches it firmly. Not every row has a clone size; where given, it reads once, few, many or a size class.

clone_size	v_call	d_call	j_call	cdr3_nt	cdr3_aa
NA	TRBV9	NA	TRBJ2-7	TGTGCCAGCAGCGCGGGACACCACTCCTACGAGCAGTACTTC	CASSAGHHSYEQYF
NA	TRBV28	NA	TRBJ2-5	TGTGCCAGCAGTTTAGCTAGGTCGTGGGAGACCCAGTACTTC	CASSLARSWETQYF
few	TRBV28	TRBD1	TRBJ1-1	TGTGCCAGCAGTTTATGGACAGGGGGCACTGAAGCTTTCTTT	CASSLWTGGTEAFF
NA	TRBV4-1	TRBD1	TRBJ2-1	TGCGCCAGCAGCCCCCAACCCCGAGGACAGGAGATCAATGAGCAGTTCTTC	CASSPQPRGQEINEQFF
NA	TRBV7-6	NA	TRBJ1-2	TGTGCCAGCAGCTCCACGACAGCAGTGGGCTATGGCTACACCTTC	CASSSTTAVGYGYTF
NA	TRBV27	TRBD1	TRBJ2-7	TGTGCCAGCAGTTTTCAGGGGGACGCTTACGAGCAGTACTTC	CASSFQGDAYEQYF
NA	TRBV11-3	NA	TRBJ1-2	TGTGCCAGCAGCCCAAAGGGGACAAGGTGCTATGGCTACACCTTC	CASSPKGTRCYGYTF
few	TRBV29-1	TRBD2	TRBJ2-1	TGCAGCGTTGAAGGGAGTAGCGGGAGAGAAAGTGAGCAGTTCTTC	CSVEGSSGRESEQFF
NA	TRBV7-9	NA	TRBJ2-4	TGTGCCAGCAGCTTAGGAAGACAGACCGATTTAGCCAAAAACATTCAGTACTTC	CASSLGRQTDLAKNIQYF
NA	TRBV27	NA	TRBJ2-2	TGTGCCAGCAGTTTGTACGAGGGACACGGGGAGCTGTTTTTT	CASSLYEGHGELFF
NA	TRBV28	TRBD1	TRBJ1-4	TGTGCCAGCAGTCCGACAGGGGCAGGAGAACTGTTTTTT	CASSPTGAGELFF
few	TRBV27	TRBD2	TRBJ2-2	TGTGCCACCGGACTAGCGGGAGGCACCGGGGAGCTGTTTTTT	CATGLAGGTGELFF
NA	TRBV5-1	NA	TRBJ2-3	TGCGCCAGCAGCTTAGTGGGAGAGGGCACAGATACGCAGTATTTT	CASSLVGEGTDTQYF
NA	TRBV7-9	TRBD2	TRBJ2-1	TGTGCCAGCAGCCGGACTAGCGATTGGATGTCCGACAATGAGCAGTTCTTC	CASSRTSDWMSDNEQFF
NA	TRBV11-2	TRBD1	TRBJ1-1	TGTGCCAGCAGCTCCTCAGACAGGGGGAACACTGAAGCTTTCTTT	CASSSSDRGNTEAFF
NA	TRBV3-1/TRBV3-2	TRBD1	TRBJ2-7	TGTGCCAGCAGGTACAGGGGGCGCGAGCAGTACTTC	CASRYRGREQYF
NA	TRBV27	NA	TRBJ1-6	TGTGCCAGCGGGCAGGAGGTTTCACCCCTCCACTTT	CASGQEVSPLHF
NA	TRBV5-1	TRBD1	TRBJ2-7	TGCGCCAGCAGCGTGGCCCCGGGACAGGGTTTCTACGAGCAGTACTTC	CASSVAPGQGFYEQYF
NA	TRBV9	NA	TRBJ1-1	TGTGCCAGCAGACCGGTAGGGAGGGGGGCGAACACTGAAGCTTTCTTT	CASRPVGRGANTEAFF
few	TRBV28	TRBD1	TRBJ1-2	TGTGCCAGCAGTTTGACAGGGGACTATGGCTACACCTTC	CASSLTGDYGYTF
NA	TRBV4-1	TRBD1	TRBJ2-3	TGCGCCAGCAGCCAAGGGCCGGGACAGGGGGCAAGGGATACGCAGTATTTT	CASSQGPGQGARDTQYF
NA	TRBV18	NA	TRBJ1-1	TGTGCCAGCTCACTTACACAGGTTCTGAACACTGAAGCTTTCTTT	CASSLTQVLNTEAFF
few	TRBV12-3/TRBV12-4	NA	TRBJ1-4	TGTGCCACCCGATTAGGGGGGGCTGTAAAACTGTTTTTT	CATRLGGAVKLFF
NA	TRBV15	NA	TRBJ1-1	TGTGCCACCAGCAGAGATCGGAGGACTGAAGCTTTCTTT	CATSRDRRTEAFF
NA	TRBV27	NA	TRBJ2-5	TGTGCCAGCAGTCCCGCGCGGTTTAGGGAGACCCAGTACTTC	CASSPARFRETQYF
NA	TRBV15	NA	TRBJ1-2	TGTGCCACCAGCAGAGACCAGGGGGGCTACACCTTC	CATSRDQGGYTF
few	TRBV6-1	NA	TRBJ2-7	TGTGCCAGCAGTGAAGAGGGACCAGGGGAGTTTTGGAGTGGGGCCTACGAGCAGTACTTC	CASSEEGPGEFWSGAYEQYF
once	TRBV5-1	TRBD1	TRBJ2-1	TGCGCCAGCAGCTTCGGGACAGGGGGGGCGGAGCAGTTCTTC	CASSFGTGGAEQFF
NA	TRBV5-1	NA	TRBJ2-5	TGCGCCAGCAGCTTGACGGGGAAAGAGACCCAGTACTTC	CASSLTGKETQYF